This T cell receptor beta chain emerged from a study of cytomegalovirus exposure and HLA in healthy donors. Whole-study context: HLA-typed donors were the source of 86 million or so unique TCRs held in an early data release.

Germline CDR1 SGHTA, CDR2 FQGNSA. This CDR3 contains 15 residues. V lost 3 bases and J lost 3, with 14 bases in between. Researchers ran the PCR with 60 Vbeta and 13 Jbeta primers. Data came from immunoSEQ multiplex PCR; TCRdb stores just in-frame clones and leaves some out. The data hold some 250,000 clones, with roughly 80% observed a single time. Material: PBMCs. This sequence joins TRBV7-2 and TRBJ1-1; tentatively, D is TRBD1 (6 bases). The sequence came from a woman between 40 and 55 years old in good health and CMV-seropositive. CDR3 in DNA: TGTGCCAGCAGCTTTAGGGGGGGATCGGACACTGAAGCTTTCTTT. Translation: CASSFRGGSDTEAFF.